This record concerns one T cell receptor (beta chain) sequence. It lacks a known antigen. Qualities for individual bases were not recorded, and no much larger clone is one base off. The same CDR3 is also encoded by other DNA sequences in this sample. Peripheral blood and lesional scalp punch biopsies were obtained from patients with alopecia areata. PBMCs were isolated by density centrifugation and stained for CD3, CD4 and CD8, and CD4+ and CD8+ T cells were sorted on a FACSAria. Library method: the immunoSEQ multiplex PCR assay. RNA was extracted from all samples and reverse transcribed into cDNA, which served as template for TCR sequencing. First-strand cDNA was synthesized using SuperScript III with a 2:1 mix of oligo-dT and random hexamers. Amplification bias was assessed with a synthetic immune receptor repertoire, and residual bias was removed computationally. The authors processed their data as follows. Raw reads were preprocessed to remove errors, and CDR3 was defined according to IMGT conventions as the region from the conserved cysteine to phenylalanine. Clonality was computed by normalizing Shannon entropy by log2 of the number of productive unique TCRs and subtracting the result from 1. Whether scalp clones were CD4 or CD8 was inferred by matching scalp TCRbeta sequences against CD4 and CD8 repertoires sorted from blood. In its TCRdb copy, this immuneACCESS table keeps in-frame sequences only and misses some clones. Where compared with another copy, unresolved V genes explain less than half of these, and the others have no known cause. Clonal size and the V and J genes are those of that table, whereas D and trimming came from the DNA. The sample table holds 120,000 to 150,000 clones, of which roughly 50% were seen once. Clones ranked in the top ten supply approximately 6.6% of the sample.

From the cysteine through the phenylalanine, the CDR3 covers 12 amino acids. The entry retains the CDR3 DNA only, 36 bases that are in frame from base 1. The germline V gene yields SNHLY for CDR1 and FYNNEI for CDR2. V and J lose 6 bases and 3 bases, and a span of 7 bases separates them. The data stem from a study of CD8+ T cells in alopecia areata listed by TCRdb under 2018. General notes on the study: The treated patients, all with moderate-to-severe alopecia areata, were enrolled in an open-label pilot trial of oral tofacitinib given at 5 to 10 mg twice daily. Patients received tofacitinib for 6 to 18 months and were then followed off drug for 6 months to check for delayed response and recurrence. To study T cell clonal expansion in alopecia areata, the researchers applied high-throughput TCRbeta sequencing to both the C3H/HeJ mouse model and human patients. On the human side, TCRbeta sequencing was run on scalp tissue and on sorted CD4+ and CD8+ peripheral blood T cells from healthy controls and from alopecia areata patients with either patchy or totalis/universalis disease. Tofacitinib-treated patients had biopsies at baseline and at 4 and 24 weeks of treatment, with a later scalp biopsy in several patients. Clonality in the scalp was compared among normal scalp (n=4), patchy alopecia areata scalp (n=8), and alopecia totalis/universalis scalp (n=8). The RNA source kit depended on sample type: the PAXgene miRNA kit for fixed scalp, the miRNeasy kit for PBMCs, and the RNeasy kit for mouse skin. TCRbeta CDR3 regions were amplified by immunoSEQ multiplex PCR with 35 Vbeta forward and 13 Jbeta reverse primers. On the study overall, not on this receptor specifically: TCR sequences shared between patients were less clear than in mice, possibly partly because of HLA diversity in the patient population. Higher clonality and more expanded CD8+ clones were observed in lesional scalp than in normal scalp, particularly in alopecia totalis/universalis, a finding suggestive of antigenic drive. Scalp TCR repertoire analysis is complicated because resident alphabeta T cells in normal human skin are also sequenced, whereas mouse skin is dominated by gammadelta T cells.

The sequence was collected from a human donor with alopecia areata. Input material: CD4+ T cells sorted from blood. The chain couples TRBV2 to TRBJ2-3, with the D gene uncertain. The DNA sequence reads TGTGCCAGCAGACTCGGTACAGATACGCAGTATTTT. Its translation reads: CASRLGTDTQYF.